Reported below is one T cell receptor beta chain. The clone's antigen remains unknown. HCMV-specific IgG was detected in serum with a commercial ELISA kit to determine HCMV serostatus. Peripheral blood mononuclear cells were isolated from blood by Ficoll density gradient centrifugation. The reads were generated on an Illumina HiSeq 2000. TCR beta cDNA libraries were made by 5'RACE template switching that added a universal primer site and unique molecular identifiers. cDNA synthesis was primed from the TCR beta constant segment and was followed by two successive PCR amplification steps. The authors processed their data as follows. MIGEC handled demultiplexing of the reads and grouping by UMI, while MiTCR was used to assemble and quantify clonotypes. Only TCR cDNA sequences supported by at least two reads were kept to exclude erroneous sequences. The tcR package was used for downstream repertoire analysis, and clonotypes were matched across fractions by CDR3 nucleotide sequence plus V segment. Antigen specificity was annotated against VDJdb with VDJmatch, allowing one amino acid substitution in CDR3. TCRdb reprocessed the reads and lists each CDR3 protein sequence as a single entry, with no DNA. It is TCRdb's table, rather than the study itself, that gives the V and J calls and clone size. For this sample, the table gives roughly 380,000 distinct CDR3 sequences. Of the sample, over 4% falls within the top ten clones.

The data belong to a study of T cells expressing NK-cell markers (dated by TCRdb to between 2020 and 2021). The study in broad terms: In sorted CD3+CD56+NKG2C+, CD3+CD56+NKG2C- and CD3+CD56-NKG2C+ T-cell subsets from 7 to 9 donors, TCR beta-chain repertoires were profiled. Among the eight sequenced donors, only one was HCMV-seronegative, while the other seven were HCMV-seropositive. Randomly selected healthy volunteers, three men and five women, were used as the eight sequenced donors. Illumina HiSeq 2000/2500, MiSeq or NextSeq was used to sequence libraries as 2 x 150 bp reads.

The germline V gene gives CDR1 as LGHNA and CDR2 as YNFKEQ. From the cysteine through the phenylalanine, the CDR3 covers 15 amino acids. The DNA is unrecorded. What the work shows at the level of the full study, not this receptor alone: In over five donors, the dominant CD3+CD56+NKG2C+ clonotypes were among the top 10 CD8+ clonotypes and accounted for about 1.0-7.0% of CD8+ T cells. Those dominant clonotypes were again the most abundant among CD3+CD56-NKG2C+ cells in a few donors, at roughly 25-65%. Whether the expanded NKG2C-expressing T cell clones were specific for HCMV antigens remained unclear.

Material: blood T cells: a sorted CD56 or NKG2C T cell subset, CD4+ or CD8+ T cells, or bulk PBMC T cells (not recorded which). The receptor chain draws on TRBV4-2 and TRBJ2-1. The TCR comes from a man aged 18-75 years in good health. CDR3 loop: CASSQAGSSYNEQFF.